These 22 T cell receptor beta chains originate from one sample sequenced in a study of cytomegalovirus exposure and HLA in healthy donors. The PCR employed 60 Vbeta primers together with 13 Jbeta primers. Sequenced by immunoSEQ multiplex PCR; TCRdb stores in-frame clones only, minus some. Found here are tens of thousands of clones; the top ten clones hold approximately 6%. Sequencing was done on a sample of PBMCs. The receptors shown here come from a girl under 18 in good health and CMV-seropositive.

V is TRBV19 and J is TRBJ1-1, with a possible D match to TRBD1 (5 bases). The CDR3 runs 14 residues. Looked up from germline, CDR1 is LNHDA and CDR2 is SQIVND (reference sequence). The V gene lost 4 bases and the J gene lost 0 bases, with 9 bases spanning the gap. The CDR3, as DNA: TGTGCCAGTAGTACGGACACGTTGAACACTGAAGCTTTCTTT. This translates into CASSTDTLNTEAFF. Full variable domain (outside the CDR3, taken from reference TRBV19 and TRBJ1-1): DGGITQSPKYLFRKEGQNVTLSCEQNLNHDAMYWYRQDPGQGLRLIYYSQIVNDFQKGDIAEGYSVSREKKESFPLTVTSAQKNPTAFYLCASSTDTLNTEAFFGQGTRLTVV.

This chain connects TRBV6-5 to TRBJ1-1; no firm D call. V gave up 6 bases and J gave up 4 bases, with 18 bases separating them. Germline values: CDR1 MNHEY, CDR2 SVGAGI. The CDR3 is 15 residues long. CDR3 amino acids: CASRAQPAAGTEAFF. CDR3 DNA sequence: TGTGCCAGCAGAGCCCAACCTGCAGCGGGCACTGAAGCTTTCTTT.

The genes are TRBV29-1 and TRBJ2-5, with a possible D match to TRBD2 (5 bases). There are 14 residues in the CDR3. The germline V gene encodes CDR1 SQVTM and CDR2 ANQGSEA. The V end was cut by 3 bases, the J end by 1 base, with 12 bases between. CDR3 in DNA: TGCAGCGTTGACGGGGAAATGACCCAAGAGACCCAGTACTTC. Amino acid sequence: CSVDGEMTQETQYF.

The V gene is TRBV7-6, the J gene TRBJ1-6; tentative D call: TRBD1 (6 bases). Deletions cut 4 bases from V and 7 bases from J, with 14 bases between. Germline V gene sequence: CDR1 SGHVS, CDR2 FNYEAQ. The CDR3 loop spans 15 amino acids. The CDR3 region has the DNA TGTGCCAGCAGCTCCGGACCGGGGGGCAATTCACCCCTCCACTTT. The encoded protein is CASSSGPGGNSPLHF. The whole variable domain, filled in from reference TRBV7-6 and TRBJ1-6, reads GAGVSQSPRYKVTKRGQDVALRCDPISGHVSLYWYRQALGQGPEFLTYFNYEAQQDKSGLPNDRFSAERPEGSISTLTIQRTEQRDSAMYRCASSSGPGGNSPLHFGNGTRLTVT.

The chain couples TRBV6-6 to TRBJ1-5, with a weak D call TRBD1 (6 bases). This CDR3 spans 16 amino acids. Germline CDR1 MNHNY, CDR2 SVGAGI (reference sequence). The V gene lost 4 bases and the J gene lost 4 bases, with 17 bases spanning the gap. The CDR3 protein is CASSSTRGHENQPQHF. The CDR3 region has the DNA TGTGCCAGCAGTTCCACCAGGGGACATGAGAATCAGCCCCAGCATTTT.

This chain uses TRBV20-1 with TRBJ2-1; no definite D call. This CDR3 contains 11 residues. The germline CDR1 and CDR2 sequences are DFQATT and SNEGSKA (reference sequence). Between the trimmed V and J ends, which lost 3 bases and 10 bases, there was a span of 10 bases. CDR3 nucleotides: TGCAGTGCTAGTGTGGAGAGCGAGCAGTTCTTC. Translating gives CSASVESEQFF.

This rearrangement joins TRBV27 to TRBJ1-3, with 7 bases aligning to TRBD1. From germline, CDR1 is MNHEY and CDR2 SMNVEV (reference sequence). V lost 4 bases and J lost 4; bases outside the gene matches: 1. The CDR3 is 13 residues long. The CDR3: CASSWDSGNTIYF. In DNA form, the CDR3 reads TGTGCCAGCAGTTGGGACAGCGGAAACACCATATATTTT.

The chain has TRBV5-6 and TRBJ1-4; 12 bases fit TRBD1. V lost 4 bases to trimming and J lost 7 bases; unmatched junction nucleotides: 5. Per the germline V gene, CDR1 is SGHDT and CDR2 is YYEEEE. This CDR3 contains 15 residues. CDR3 coding DNA: TGTGCCAGCAGCGGGACAGGGGGCGGCCCTGAAAAACTGTTTTTT. Protein sequence: CASSGTGGGPEKLFF.

Worth noting for this clone: Other DNA sequences within the sample encode an identical CDR3. The V gene is TRBV5-1, the J gene TRBJ2-7; 10 positions agree with TRBD1. This CDR3 contains 15 residues. Trimming at V came to 0 bases and at J to 5 bases, leaving 5 bases not matched to a gene. From germline, CDR1 is SGHRS and CDR2 YFSETQ. This chain's CDR3 is CASSLDGQGVHEQYF. The CDR3 coding sequence is TGCGCCAGCAGCTTGGACGGACAGGGGGTCCACGAGCAGTACTTC.

This chain joins TRBV5-1 and TRBJ2-3; 7 bases are shared with TRBD2. CDR1 is SGHRS, CDR2 YFSETQ, per germline. CDR3 length: 15 residues. J gave up 4 bases and V 5 bases, and 10 bases lay outside the gene matches. CDR3 sequence reads: CASRSSGGRADTQYF. The DNA of the CDR3 is TGCGCCAGCAGATCTAGCGGCGGACGTGCAGATACGCAGTATTTT.

This sequence joins TRBV11-2 and TRBJ2-2; perhaps TRBD2 as D (7 bases). Germline lookup yields CDR1 SGHAT and CDR2 FQNNGV. With 6 bases removed from V and 6 bases from J, the gap between germline ends came to 14 bases. This CDR3 has 14 residues. CDR3 protein: CASRGLTGSGELFF. The CDR3 DNA is TGTGCCAGCAGGGGACTAACAGGGTCCGGGGAGCTGTTTTTT.

The chain joins TRBV6-5 to TRBJ2-3; TRBD1 matches at 7 bases. Looked up from germline, CDR1 is MNHEY and CDR2 is SVGAGI. The junction had 4 bases not matched to a gene; V was cut back by 5 bases and J by 5 bases. This CDR3 is 13 amino acids long. As DNA, the CDR3 is TGTGCCAGCAGTCAGACAGGGATAGATACGCAGTATTTT. Its translation: CASSQTGIDTQYF.

The chain has TRBV5-1 and TRBJ1-5; D might be TRBD1 (5 bases). V shed 0 bases and J shed 3 bases, with 10 bases lying between them. The CDR3 is 15 amino acids. Germline CDR1 SGHRS, CDR2 YFSETQ. The CDR3 nucleotides are TGCGCCAGCAGCTTGGCAGGGATAAACAATCAGCCCCAGCATTTT. This encodes CASSLAGINNQPQHF.

This chain links TRBV4-1 with TRBJ2-1; no reliable D call. The CDR3 spans 16 residues. Trimming pared 0 bases from V and 0 bases from J, leaving 9 bases between. Germline V CDR1 and CDR2: MGHRA, YSYEKL. The CDR3 DNA is TGCGCCAGCAGCCAAGATAGTGTCGGCTCCTACAATGAGCAGTTCTTC. Translating it yields CASSQDSVGSYNEQFF.

The chain combines TRBV10-3 with TRBJ1-6, with 8 bases identical to TRBD1. The CDR3 spans 15 residues. The J segment lost 7 bases and the V segment lost 2 bases, leaving 4 bases of the junction unmatched. CDR1 and CDR2 (germline): ENHRY, SYGVKD. CDR3 residues: CAISEQGQANSPLHF. CDR3 sequence (DNA): TGTGCCATCAGTGAGCAGGGACAGGCGAATTCACCCCTCCACTTT.

The chain uses TRBV29-1 and TRBJ1-2; tentative D call: TRBD1 (5 bases). The ends were cut back, 8 bases at V and 5 bases at J, with 18 bases in the middle. The germline gives CDR1 SQVTM, CDR2 ANQGSEA. The CDR3 is 13 residues long. This CDR3 reads CSLRSDRSYGYTF. Written as DNA, the CDR3 is TGCAGCCTCCGATCCGACAGAAGTTATGGCTACACCTTC. The whole variable domain, remainder taken from reference TRBV29-1 and TRBJ1-2, is SAVISQKPSRDICQRGTSLTIQCQVDSQVTMMFWYRQQPGQSLTLIATANQGSEATYESGFVIDKFPISRPNLTFSTLTVSNMSPEDSSIYLCSLRSDRSYGYTFGSGTRLTVV.

The V call is TRBV9, the J call TRBJ2-1; 13 bases fit TRBD2. The CDR3 runs 14 residues. Germline CDR1 and CDR2: SGDLS and YYNGEE. V lost 2 bases, J lost 15 bases, and 8 bases stayed unmatched. CDR3 bases: TGTGCCAGCAGCGTTCGGACTAGCGGGGGCCCCCGGTTCTTC. Translation gives CASSVRTSGGPRFF.

The chain has TRBV2 and TRBJ1-1; D is perhaps TRBD1 (5 bases). Trimming stripped 7 bases from V and 4 bases from J, with 16 bases between. The CDR3 contains 14 residues. Germline CDR1 is SNHLY and CDR2 is FYNNEI. CDR3 bases: TGTGCCAGCAAGGTGCGGGGCAGAGGCACTGAAGCTTTCTTT. Its translation is CASKVRGRGTEAFF.

A word on this clone: At one of its ends the junction is not consistent with the germline gene, which may arise from a read error. The V and J genes are TRBV30 and TRBJ1-1, with D unclear. From germline, CDR1 is GTSNPN and CDR2 SVGIG (reference sequence). The CDR3 has 11 amino acids. The CDR3 loop reads CAWSVEHEDFF. The CDR3 nucleotides are TGTGCCTGGAGTGTAGAGCATGAAGATTTCTTT.

The chain employs TRBV6-1 and TRBJ2-3; D is unresolved. Germline V gene lookup returns CDR1 MNHNS and CDR2 SASEGT. This CDR3 comprises 12 residues. V was pared by 8 bases and J by 6 bases, with 12 bases between. The CDR3 loop is CASSSPSDTQYF. CDR3 DNA sequence: TGTGCCAGCTCCTCCCCCAGTGATACGCAGTATTTT.

This CDR3 reads CASSLGRGTGETQYF. CDR3 in DNA: TGTGCCAGCAGCTTGGGTCGGGGGACCGGGGAGACCCAGTACTTC. The genes are TRBV5-4 and TRBJ2-5; weak D call: TRBD2 (6 bases). V was pared by 0 bases and J by 5 bases, with 14 bases between. There are 15 residues in the CDR3. Germline-derived CDR1 and CDR2 are SGHNT and YYREEE (reference sequence). The whole variable domain, filled in from reference TRBV5-4 and TRBJ2-5, reads ETGVTQSPTHLIKTRGQQVTLRCSSQSGHNTVSWYQQALGQGPQFIFQYYREEENGRGNFPPRFSGLQFPNYSSELNVNALELDDSALYLCASSLGRGTGETQYFGPGTRLLVL.

CDR3 in amino acids: CASSGQGLGNQPQHF. The CDR3 DNA reads as TGTGCCAGCAGCGGACAGGGTTTGGGCAATCAGCCCCAGCATTTT. The chain recombines TRBV27 with TRBJ1-5, with TRBD1 matching 8 bases. V lost 6 bases, J lost 2 bases, and 6 bases stayed unmatched. The CDR3 runs 15 residues. From germline, CDR1 is MNHEY and CDR2 SMNVEV (reference sequence).